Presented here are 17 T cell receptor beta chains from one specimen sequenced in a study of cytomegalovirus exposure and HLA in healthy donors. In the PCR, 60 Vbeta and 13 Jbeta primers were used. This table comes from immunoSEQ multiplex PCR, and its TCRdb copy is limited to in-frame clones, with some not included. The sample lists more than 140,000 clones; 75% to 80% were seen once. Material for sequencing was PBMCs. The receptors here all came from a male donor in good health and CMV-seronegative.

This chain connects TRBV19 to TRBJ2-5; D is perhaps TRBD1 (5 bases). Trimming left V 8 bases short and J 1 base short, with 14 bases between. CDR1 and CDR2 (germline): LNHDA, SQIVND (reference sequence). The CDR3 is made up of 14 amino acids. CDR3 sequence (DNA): TGTGCCAGTGCCGACAGAGCCCTCCAAGAGACCCAGTACTTC. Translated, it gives CASADRALQETQYF.

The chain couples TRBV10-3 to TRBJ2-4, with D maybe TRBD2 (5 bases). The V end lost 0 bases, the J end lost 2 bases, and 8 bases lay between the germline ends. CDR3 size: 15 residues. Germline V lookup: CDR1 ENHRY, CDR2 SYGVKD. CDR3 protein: CAISESGVSKNIQYF. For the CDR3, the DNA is TGTGCCATCAGTGAGTCGGGAGTGTCCAAAAACATTCAGTACTTC.

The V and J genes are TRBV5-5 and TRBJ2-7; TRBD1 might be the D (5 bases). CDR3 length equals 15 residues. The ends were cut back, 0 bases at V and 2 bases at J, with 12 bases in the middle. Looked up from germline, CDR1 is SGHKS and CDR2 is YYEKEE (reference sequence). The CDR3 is CASSLARGRAYEQYF. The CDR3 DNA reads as TGTGCCAGCAGCTTGGCCAGAGGCAGGGCCTACGAGCAGTACTTC.

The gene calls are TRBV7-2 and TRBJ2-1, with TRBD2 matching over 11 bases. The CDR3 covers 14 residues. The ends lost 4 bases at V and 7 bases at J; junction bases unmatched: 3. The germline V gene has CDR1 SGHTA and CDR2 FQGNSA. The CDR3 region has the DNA TGTGCCAGCAGCTCTAGCGGGAGGAGGAATGAGCAGTTCTTC. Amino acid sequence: CASSSSGRRNEQFF.

CDR3 sequence (DNA): TGTGCCAGCAGCGGGTACACTGAAGCTTTCTTT. It yields the protein CASSGYTEAFF. This sequence joins TRBV2 and TRBJ1-1; D call uncertain. V lost 6 bases, J lost 3 bases, and 5 bases lay in between. The CDR3 is 11 amino acids. The V gene's germline CDR1 is SNHLY and CDR2 FYNNEI.

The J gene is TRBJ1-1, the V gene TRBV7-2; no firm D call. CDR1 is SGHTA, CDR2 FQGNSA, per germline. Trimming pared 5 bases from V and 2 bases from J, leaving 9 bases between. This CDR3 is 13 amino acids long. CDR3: CASSTRKNTEAFF. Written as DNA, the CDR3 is TGTGCCAGCAGCACCAGGAAAAACACTGAAGCTTTCTTT.

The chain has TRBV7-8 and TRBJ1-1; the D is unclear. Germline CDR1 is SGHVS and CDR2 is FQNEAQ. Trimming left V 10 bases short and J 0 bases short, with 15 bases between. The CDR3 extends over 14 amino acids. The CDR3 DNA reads TGTGCCACCCTGGAAGGAGGGCTGAACACTGAAGCTTTCTTT. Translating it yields CATLEGGLNTEAFF.

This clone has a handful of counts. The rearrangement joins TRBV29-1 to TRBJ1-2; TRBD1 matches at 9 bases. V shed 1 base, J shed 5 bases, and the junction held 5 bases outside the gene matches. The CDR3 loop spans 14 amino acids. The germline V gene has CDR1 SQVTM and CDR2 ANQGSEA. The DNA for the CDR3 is TGCAGCGTTGAAGGAGGGACAGGGATGTATGGCTACACCTTC. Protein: CSVEGGTGMYGYTF. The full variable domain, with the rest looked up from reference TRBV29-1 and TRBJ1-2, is SAVISQKPSRDICQRGTSLTIQCQVDSQVTMMFWYRQQPGQSLTLIATANQGSEATYESGFVIDKFPISRPNLTFSTLTVSNMSPEDSSIYLCSVEGGTGMYGYTFGSGTRLTVV.

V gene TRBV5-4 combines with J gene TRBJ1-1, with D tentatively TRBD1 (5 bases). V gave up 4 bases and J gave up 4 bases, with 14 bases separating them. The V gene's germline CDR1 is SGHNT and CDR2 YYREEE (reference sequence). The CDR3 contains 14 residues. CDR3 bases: TGTGCCAGCAGCGGGTGGCGCGGGGCCACTGAAGCTTTCTTT. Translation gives CASSGWRGATEAFF. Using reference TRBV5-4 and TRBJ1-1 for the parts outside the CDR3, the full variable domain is ETGVTQSPTHLIKTRGQQVTLRCSSQSGHNTVSWYQQALGQGPQFIFQYYREEENGRGNFPPRFSGLQFPNYSSELNVNALELDDSALYLCASSGWRGATEAFFGQGTRLTVV.

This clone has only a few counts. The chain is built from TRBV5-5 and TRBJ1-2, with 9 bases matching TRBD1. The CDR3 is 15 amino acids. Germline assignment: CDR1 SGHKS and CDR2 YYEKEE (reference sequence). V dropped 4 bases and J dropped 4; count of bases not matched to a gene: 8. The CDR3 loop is CASSRGTGYSYGYTF. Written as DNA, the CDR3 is TGTGCCAGCAGCCGAGGGACAGGGTATTCCTATGGCTACACCTTC.

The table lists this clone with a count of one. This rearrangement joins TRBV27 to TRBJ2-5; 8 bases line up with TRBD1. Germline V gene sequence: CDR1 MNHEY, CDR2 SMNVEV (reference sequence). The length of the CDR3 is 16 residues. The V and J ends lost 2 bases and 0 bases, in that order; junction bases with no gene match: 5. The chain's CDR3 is CASSLRRGRYQETQYF. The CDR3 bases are TGTGCCAGCAGTTTACGCAGGGGGCGATACCAAGAGACCCAGTACTTC.

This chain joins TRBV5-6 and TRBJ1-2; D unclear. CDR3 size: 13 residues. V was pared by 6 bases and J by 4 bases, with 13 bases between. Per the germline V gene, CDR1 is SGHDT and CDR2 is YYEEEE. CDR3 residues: CASTKEIFYGYTF. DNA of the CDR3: TGTGCCAGCACGAAGGAGATCTTCTATGGCTACACCTTC.

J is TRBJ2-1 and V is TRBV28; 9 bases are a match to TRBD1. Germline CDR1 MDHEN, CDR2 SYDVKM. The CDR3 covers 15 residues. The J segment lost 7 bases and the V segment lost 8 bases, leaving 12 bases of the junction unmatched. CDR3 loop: CASYLGQGLQNEQFF. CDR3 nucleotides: TGTGCCAGCTACCTGGGACAGGGTCTTCAGAATGAGCAGTTCTTC.

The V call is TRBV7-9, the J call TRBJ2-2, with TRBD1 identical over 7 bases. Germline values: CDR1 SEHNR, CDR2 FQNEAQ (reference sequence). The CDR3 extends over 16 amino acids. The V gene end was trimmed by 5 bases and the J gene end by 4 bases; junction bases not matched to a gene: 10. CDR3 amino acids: CASSRPGQRATGELFF. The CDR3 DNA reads TGTGCCAGCAGCAGACCGGGACAGCGCGCCACCGGGGAGCTGTTTTTT.

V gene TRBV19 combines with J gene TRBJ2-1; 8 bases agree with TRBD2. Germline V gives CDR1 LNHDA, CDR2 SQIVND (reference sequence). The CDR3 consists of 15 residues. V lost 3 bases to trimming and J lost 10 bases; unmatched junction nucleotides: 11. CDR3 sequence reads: CASSMVASGLTEQFF. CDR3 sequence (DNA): TGTGCCAGTAGTATGGTGGCTAGCGGGTTAACCGAGCAGTTCTTC.

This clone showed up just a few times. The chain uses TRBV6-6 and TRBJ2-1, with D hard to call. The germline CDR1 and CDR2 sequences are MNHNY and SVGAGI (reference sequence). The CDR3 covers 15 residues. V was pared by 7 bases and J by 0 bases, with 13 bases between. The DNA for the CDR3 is TGTGCCAGCAAGTTGACGGAGAGCTCCTACAATGAGCAGTTCTTC. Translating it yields CASKLTESSYNEQFF.

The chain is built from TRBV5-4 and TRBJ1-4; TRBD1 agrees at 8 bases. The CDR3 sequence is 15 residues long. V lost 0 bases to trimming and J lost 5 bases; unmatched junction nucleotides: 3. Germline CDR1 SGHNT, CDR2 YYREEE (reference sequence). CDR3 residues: CASSLAGGGNEKLFF. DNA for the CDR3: TGTGCCAGCAGCTTGGCAGGGGGCGGGAATGAAAAACTGTTTTTT. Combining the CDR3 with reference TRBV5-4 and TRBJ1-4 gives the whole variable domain ETGVTQSPTHLIKTRGQQVTLRCSSQSGHNTVSWYQQALGQGPQFIFQYYREEENGRGNFPPRFSGLQFPNYSSELNVNALELDDSALYLCASSLAGGGNEKLFFGSGTQLSVL.